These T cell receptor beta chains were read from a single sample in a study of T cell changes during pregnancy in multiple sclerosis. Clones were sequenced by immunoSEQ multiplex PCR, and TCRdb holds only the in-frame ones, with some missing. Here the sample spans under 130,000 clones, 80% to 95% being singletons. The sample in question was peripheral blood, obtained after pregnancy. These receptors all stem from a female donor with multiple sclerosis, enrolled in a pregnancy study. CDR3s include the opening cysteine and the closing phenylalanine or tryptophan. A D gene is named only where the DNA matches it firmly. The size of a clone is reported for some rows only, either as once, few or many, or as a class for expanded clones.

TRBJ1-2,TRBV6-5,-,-,TGTGCCAGCAGTTACTCGGCAAACCTTAACTATGGCTACACCTTC,CASSYSANLNYGYTF
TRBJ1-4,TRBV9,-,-,TGTGCCAGCAGCCCCTCTCGTCCAGGCCGCGATAAAAAACTGTTTTTT,CASSPSRPGRDKKLFF
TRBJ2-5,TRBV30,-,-,TGTGCCTGGAGTGTATTTCAGACACTTCAAGAGACCCAGTACTTC,CAWSVFQTLQETQYF
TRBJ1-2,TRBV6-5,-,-,TGTGCCAGCCGGAGGAGCATCTCAAACTATGGCTACACCTTC,CASRRSISNYGYTF
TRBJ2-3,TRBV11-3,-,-,TGTGCCAGCAGCTTAGGACAGGGCACAGATACGCAGTATTTT,CASSLGQGTDTQYF
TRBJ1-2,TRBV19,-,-,TGTGCCAGTAGTACGGGACACAACTATGGCTACACCTTC,CASSTGHNYGYTF
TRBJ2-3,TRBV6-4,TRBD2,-,TGTGCCAGCAGTTCCCTAGCGGGGGGCGAAACAGATACGCAGTATTTT,CASSSLAGGETDTQYF
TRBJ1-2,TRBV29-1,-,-,TGCAGCGTTGCCTCCAGGGATAACTATGGCTACACCTTC,CSVASRDNYGYTF
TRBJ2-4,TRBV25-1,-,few,TGTGCCAGCAGTCAGGAGGGGGCCGCGGAAGCCAAAAACATTCAGTACTTC,CASSQEGAAEAKNIQYF
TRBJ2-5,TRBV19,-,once,TGTGCCAGTAGTCGTAGCGTCCAAGAGACCCAGTACTTC,CASSRSVQETQYF
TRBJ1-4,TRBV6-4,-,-,TGTGCCAGCGGGGGACATATCACGGGGCCAACTAATGAAAAACTGTTTTTT,CASGGHITGPTNEKLFF
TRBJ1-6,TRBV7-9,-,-,TGTGCCAGCAGCTTAGAGTTAGGTACAGAACCCAATTCACCCCTCCACTTT,CASSLELGTEPNSPLHF
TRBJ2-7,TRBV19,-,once,TGTGCCAGTAAAGACACAGGAGCCTACGAGCAGTACTTC,CASKDTGAYEQYF
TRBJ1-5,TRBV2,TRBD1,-,TGTGCCAGCAGTAGACAGGGAATCAATCAGCCCCAGCATTTT,CASSRQGINQPQHF
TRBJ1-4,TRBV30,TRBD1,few,TGTGCCTGGAGACCAACAGGGGATTCCCAACTGTTTTTT,CAWRPTGDSQLFF
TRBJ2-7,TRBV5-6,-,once,TGTGCCAGCAGCTCCAGGGCCCGGGGGGCTCTATACGAGCAGTACTTC,CASSSRARGALYEQYF
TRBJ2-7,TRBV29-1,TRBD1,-,TGCAGCGTGACAGGGCCCTACTACGAGCAGTACTTC,CSVTGPYYEQYF
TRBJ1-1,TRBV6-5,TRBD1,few,TGTGCCAGCAGTTGGGGACAGGGGGTTTACACTGAAGCTTTCTTT,CASSWGQGVYTEAFF
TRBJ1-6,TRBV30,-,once,TGTGCCTGGACAGGGATGGGATCACCCCTCCACTTT,CAWTGMGSPLHF
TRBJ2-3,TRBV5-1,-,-,TGCGCCAGCAGCCCGGAGATCGGATCAGATACGCAGTATTTT,CASSPEIGSDTQYF
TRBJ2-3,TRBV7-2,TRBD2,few,TGTGCCAGCAGCGTCGGGACTACCCGCACGCAGTATTTT,CASSVGTTRTQYF
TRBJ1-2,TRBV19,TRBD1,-,TGTGCCAGTAGTGAACTACAGGGGGTGGTTAACTATGGCTACACCTTC,CASSELQGVVNYGYTF
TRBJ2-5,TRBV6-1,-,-,TGTGCCAGCAGTGAAGGGAGGACGCCGTGGCGGTACTTC,CASSEGRTPWRYF
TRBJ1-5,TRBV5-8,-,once,TGTGCCAGCAGCTTAACAGGGAGCCGGAATCAGCCCCAGCATTTT,CASSLTGSRNQPQHF
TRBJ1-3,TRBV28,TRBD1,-,TGTGCCAGCAGCCAGTGGGACAGGGATGGAAACACCATATATTTT,CASSQWDRDGNTIYF
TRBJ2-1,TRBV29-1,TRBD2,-,TGCAGCGTTGAAGATCTAGCGGGGTTCTATGAGCAGTTCTTC,CSVEDLAGFYEQFF
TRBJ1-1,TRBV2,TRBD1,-,TGTGCCAGCAGGGAGACAGGGTACACTGAAGCTTTCTTT,CASRETGYTEAFF
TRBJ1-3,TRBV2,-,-,TGTGCCAGCAGTGCCTCAGGGCCTGGAAACACCATATATTTT,CASSASGPGNTIYF
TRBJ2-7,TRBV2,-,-,TGTGCCAGCAGTGTGGGGGCCCCCTACGAGCAGTACTTC,CASSVGAPYEQYF
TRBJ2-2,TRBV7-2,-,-,TGTGCCAGCAGCGATGGCTTAAGGGGTCACGGGGAGCTGTTTTTT,CASSDGLRGHGELFF
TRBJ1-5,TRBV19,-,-,TGTGCCAGTAGTATAGGTTGGGGCCGTTATAGCAATCAGCCCCAGCATTTT,CASSIGWGRYSNQPQHF
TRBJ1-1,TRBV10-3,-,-,TGTGCCATCAAAAGGGAGGGGACTGAAGCTTTCTTT,CAIKREGTEAFF
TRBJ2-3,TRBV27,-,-,TGTGCCACCTCGGAGGAGAGCACAGATACGCAGTATTTT,CATSEESTDTQYF
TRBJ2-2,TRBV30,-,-,TGTGCCTGGAGTCCTCGGGACTTCCCCATCGGGAACACCGGGGAGCTGTTTTTT,CAWSPRDFPIGNTGELFF
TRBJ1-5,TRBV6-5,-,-,TGTGCCAGCAGTTACTCACAGAGCAATCAGCCCCAGCATTTT,CASSYSQSNQPQHF
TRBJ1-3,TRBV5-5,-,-,TGTGCCAGCAGCCCCCGGGGGACTGGAAACACCATATATTTT,CASSPRGTGNTIYF
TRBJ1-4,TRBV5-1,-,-,TGCGCCAGCAGCTTTATGGGGCAGGGTGGAGAAAAACTGTTTTTT,CASSFMGQGGEKLFF
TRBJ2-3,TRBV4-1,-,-,TGCGCCAGCAGCCATGACGGGGATTTAAGAAACACAGATACGCAGTATTTT,CASSHDGDLRNTDTQYF
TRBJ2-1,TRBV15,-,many,TGTGCCACCAGCAGAGATCACGAGGACAATGAGCAGTTCTTC,CATSRDHEDNEQFF
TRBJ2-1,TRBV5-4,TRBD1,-,TGTGCCTTTTCCCGGACAGGGGGCGTGGGTGAGCAGTTCTTC,CAFSRTGGVGEQFF
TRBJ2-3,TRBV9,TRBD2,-,TGTGCCAGCAGCGCACCCCGGGAGGCTAGCGGAACTAGCACAGATACGCAGTATTTT,CASSAPREASGTSTDTQYF